The present entry profiles one T cell receptor beta chain with its context. The antigen remains unidentified. The source of the sample is a study of PD-1 blockade in classical Hodgkin lymphoma. Assay: immunoSEQ multiplex PCR; the TCRdb copy retains only in-frame clones and omits some. The sample carries approximately 8,400 clones, 86% recorded once. Study results and caveats: Excluded were patients who started nivolumab under 1 year after ASCT, a group that had lower diversity.

Each patient relapsed following autologous stem cell transplantation, and prior brentuximab vedotin exposure differed. Magnetic depletion of unwanted cells isolated CD4+ T cells from thawed PBMCs. From germline, CDR1 is MDHEN and CDR2 SYDVKM. V shed 3 bases and J shed 5 bases, with 10 bases lying between them. This CDR3 is 13 amino acids long. The TCR was taken from a human donor with classical Hodgkin lymphoma. The chain carries TRBV28 and TRBJ2-5, with D possibly TRBD2 on 5 matching bases. Sample: CD4+ T cells from blood, taken at baseline. This chain's CDR3 is CASSFSGLETQYF. CDR3 DNA sequence: TGTGCCAGCAGTTTTTCGGGGTTGGAGACCCAGTACTTC.